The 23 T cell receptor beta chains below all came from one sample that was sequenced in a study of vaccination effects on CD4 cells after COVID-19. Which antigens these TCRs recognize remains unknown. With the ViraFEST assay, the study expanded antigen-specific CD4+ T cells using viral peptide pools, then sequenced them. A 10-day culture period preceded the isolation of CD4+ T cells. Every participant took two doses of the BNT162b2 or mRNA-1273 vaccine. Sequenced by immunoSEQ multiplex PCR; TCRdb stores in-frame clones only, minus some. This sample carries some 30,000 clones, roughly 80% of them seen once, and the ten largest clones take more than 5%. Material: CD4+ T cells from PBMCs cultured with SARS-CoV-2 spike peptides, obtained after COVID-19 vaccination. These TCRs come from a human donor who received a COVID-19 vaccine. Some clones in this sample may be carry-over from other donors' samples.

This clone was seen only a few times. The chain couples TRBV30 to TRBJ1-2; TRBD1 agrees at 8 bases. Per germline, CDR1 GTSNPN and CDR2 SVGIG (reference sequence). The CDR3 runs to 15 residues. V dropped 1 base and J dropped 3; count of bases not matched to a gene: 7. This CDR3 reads CAWSDGQGGHYGYTF. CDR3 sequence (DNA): TGTGCCTGGAGTGACGGACAGGGTGGCCACTATGGCTACACCTTC. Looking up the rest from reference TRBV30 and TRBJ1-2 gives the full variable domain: SQTIHQWPATLVQPVGSPLSLECTVEGTSNPNLYWYRQAAGRGLQLLFYSVGIGQISSEVPQNLSASRPQDRQFILSSKKLLLSDSGFYLCAWSDGQGGHYGYTFGSGTRLTVV.

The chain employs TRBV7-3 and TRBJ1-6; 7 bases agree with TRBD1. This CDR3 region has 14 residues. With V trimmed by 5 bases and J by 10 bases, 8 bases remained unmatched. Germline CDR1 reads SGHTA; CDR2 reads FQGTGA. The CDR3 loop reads CASSRQGLGSPLHF. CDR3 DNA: TGTGCCAGCAGCCGACAGGGCCTCGGGTCACCCCTCCACTTT.

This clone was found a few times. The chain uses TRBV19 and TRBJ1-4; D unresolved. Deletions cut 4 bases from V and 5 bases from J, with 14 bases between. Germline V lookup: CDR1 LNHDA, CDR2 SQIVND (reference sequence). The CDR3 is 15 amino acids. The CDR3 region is CASSSPWAGNEKLFF. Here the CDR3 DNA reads TGTGCCAGTAGTAGCCCCTGGGCGGGGAATGAAAAACTGTTTTTT.

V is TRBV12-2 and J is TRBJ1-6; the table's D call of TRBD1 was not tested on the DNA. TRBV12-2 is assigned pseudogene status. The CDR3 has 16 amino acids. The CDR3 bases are TGTGCAAGTCGCTTAGCTTGGGACAGGGGTAATTCACCCCTCCACTTT. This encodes CASRLAWDRGNSPLHF.

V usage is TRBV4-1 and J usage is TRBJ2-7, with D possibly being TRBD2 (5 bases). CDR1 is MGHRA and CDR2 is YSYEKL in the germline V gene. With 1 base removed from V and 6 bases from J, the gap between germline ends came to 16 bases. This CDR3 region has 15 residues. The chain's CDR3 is CASSQGLGVTGEQYV. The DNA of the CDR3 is TGCGCCAGCAGCCAAGGTCTCGGGGTAACGGGCGAGCAGTACGTC.

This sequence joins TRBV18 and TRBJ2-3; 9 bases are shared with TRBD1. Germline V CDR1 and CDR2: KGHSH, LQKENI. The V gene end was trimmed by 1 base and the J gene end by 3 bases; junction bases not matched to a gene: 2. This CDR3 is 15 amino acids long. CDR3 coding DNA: TGTGCCAGCTCACCACTCGGACAGGGGACAGATACGCAGTATTTT. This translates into CASSPLGQGTDTQYF.

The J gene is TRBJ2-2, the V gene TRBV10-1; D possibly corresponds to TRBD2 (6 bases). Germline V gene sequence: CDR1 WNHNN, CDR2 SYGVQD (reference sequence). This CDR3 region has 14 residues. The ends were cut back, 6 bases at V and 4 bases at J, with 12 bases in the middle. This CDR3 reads CASSTTAGTGELFF. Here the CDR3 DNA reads TGCGCCAGCAGCACTACAGCGGGCACCGGGGAGCTGTTTTTT.

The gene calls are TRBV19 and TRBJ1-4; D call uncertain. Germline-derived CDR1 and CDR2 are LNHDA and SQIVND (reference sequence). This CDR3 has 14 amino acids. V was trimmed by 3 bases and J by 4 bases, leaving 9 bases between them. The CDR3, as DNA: TGTGCCAGTAGTATGGACCAGTTTAATGAAAAACTGTTTTTT. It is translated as CASSMDQFNEKLFF.

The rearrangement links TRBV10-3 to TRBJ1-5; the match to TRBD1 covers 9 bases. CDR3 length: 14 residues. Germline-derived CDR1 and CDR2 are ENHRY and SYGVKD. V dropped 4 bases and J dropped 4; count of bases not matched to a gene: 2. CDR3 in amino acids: CAISVQGANQPQHF. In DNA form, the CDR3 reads TGTGCCATCAGTGTACAGGGGGCTAATCAGCCCCAGCATTTT.

Written as DNA, the CDR3 is TGTGCCAGCAGACTACAGGGAAGCACAGATACGCAGTATTTT. It codes for CASRLQGSTDTQYF. This chain connects TRBV6-6 to TRBJ2-3, with D perhaps matching TRBD1 (6 bases). There are 14 residues in the CDR3. The germline gives CDR1 MNHNY, CDR2 SVGAGI (reference sequence). The V end lost 6 bases, the J end lost 0 bases, and 10 bases lay between the germline ends.

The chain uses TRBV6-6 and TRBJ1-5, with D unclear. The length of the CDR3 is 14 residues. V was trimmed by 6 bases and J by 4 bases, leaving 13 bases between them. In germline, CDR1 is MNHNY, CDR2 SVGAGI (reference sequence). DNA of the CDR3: TGTGCCAGCAGGTTCACCACGATAAATCAGCCCCAGCATTTT. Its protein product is CASRFTTINQPQHF.

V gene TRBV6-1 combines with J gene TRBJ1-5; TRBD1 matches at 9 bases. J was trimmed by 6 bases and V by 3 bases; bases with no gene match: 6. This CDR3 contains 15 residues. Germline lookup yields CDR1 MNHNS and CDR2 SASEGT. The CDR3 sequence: CASSEGTGRAQPQHF. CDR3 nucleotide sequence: TGTGCCAGCAGTGAGGGGACAGGGAGGGCTCAGCCCCAGCATTTT.

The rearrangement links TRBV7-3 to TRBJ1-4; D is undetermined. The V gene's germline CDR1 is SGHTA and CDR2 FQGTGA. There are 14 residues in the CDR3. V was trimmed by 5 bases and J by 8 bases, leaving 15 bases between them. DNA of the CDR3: TGTGCCAGCAGCGTGAACGGGCTCGGGGAAAAACTGTTTTTT. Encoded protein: CASSVNGLGEKLFF.

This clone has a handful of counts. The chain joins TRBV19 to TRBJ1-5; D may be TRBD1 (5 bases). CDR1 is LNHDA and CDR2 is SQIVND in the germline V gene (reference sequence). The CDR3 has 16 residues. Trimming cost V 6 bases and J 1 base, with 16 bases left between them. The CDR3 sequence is CASRTGTMGSNQPQHF. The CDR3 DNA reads TGTGCCAGTAGGACTGGGACGATGGGGAGCAATCAGCCCCAGCATTTT.

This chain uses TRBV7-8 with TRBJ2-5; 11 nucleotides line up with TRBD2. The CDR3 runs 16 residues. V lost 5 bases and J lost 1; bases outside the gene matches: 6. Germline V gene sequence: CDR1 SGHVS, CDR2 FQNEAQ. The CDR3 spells CASSQGLAASQETQYF. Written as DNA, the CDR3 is TGTGCCAGCAGCCAGGGACTAGCGGCAAGCCAAGAGACCCAGTACTTC.

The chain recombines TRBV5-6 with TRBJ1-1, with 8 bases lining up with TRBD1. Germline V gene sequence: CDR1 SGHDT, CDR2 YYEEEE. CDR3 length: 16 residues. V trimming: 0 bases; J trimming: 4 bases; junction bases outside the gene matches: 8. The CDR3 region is CASSLVGTGDGTEAFF. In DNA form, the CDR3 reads TGTGCCAGCAGCTTGGTGGGGACAGGTGACGGCACTGAAGCTTTCTTT.

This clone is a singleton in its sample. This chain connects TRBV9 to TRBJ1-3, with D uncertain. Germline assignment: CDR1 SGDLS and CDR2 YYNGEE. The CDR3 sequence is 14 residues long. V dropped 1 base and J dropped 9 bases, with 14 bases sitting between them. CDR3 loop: CASSVRSVEATIYF. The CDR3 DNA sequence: TGTGCCAGCAGCGTAAGGAGTGTAGAAGCCACCATATATTTT.

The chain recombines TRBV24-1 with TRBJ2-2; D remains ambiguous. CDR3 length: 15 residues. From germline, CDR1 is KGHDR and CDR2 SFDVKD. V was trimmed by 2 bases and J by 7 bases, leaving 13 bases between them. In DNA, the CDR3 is TGTGCCACCAGTGATTCGAGGCGGCAGATCGGGGAGCTGTTTTTT. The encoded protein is CATSDSRRQIGELFF.

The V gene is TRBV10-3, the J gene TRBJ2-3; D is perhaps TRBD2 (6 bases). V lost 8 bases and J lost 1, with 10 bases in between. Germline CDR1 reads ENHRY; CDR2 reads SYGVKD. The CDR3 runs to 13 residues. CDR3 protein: CAIGGGGTDTQYF. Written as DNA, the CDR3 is TGTGCCATCGGAGGCGGGGGCACAGATACGCAGTATTTT.

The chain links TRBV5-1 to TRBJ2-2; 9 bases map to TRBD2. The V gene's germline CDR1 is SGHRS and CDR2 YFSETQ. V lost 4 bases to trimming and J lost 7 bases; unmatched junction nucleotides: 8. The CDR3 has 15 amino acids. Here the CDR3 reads CASSTRLAAFGELFF. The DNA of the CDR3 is TGCGCCAGCAGCACAAGACTAGCGGCCTTCGGGGAGCTGTTTTTT.

The CDR3, as DNA: TGTGCCAGCAGCTTAGAGACTAGCACAGATACGCAGTATTTT. As protein: CASSLETSTDTQYF. The J gene is TRBJ2-3, the V gene TRBV7-8, with D unresolved. The CDR3 length is 14 residues. Trimming left V 1 base short and J 0 bases short, with 5 bases between. From germline, CDR1 is SGHVS and CDR2 FQNEAQ.

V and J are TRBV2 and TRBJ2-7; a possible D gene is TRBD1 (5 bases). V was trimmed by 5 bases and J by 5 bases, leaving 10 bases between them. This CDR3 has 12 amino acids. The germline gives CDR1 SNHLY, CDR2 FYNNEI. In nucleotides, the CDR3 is TGTGCCAGCAGTACCGCAGGGAACGAGCAGTACGTC. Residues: CASSTAGNEQYV.

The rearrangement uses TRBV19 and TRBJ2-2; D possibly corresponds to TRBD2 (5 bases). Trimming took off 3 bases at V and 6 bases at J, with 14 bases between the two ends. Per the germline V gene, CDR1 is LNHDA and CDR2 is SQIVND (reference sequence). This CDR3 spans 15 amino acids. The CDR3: CASSIKLLSAGELFF. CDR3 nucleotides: TGTGCCAGTAGTATTAAGTTACTTAGCGCCGGGGAGCTGTTTTTT. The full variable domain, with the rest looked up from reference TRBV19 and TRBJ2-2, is DGGITQSPKYLFRKEGQNVTLSCEQNLNHDAMYWYRQDPGQGLRLIYYSQIVNDFQKGDIAEGYSVSREKKESFPLTVTSAQKNPTAFYLCASSIKLLSAGELFFGEGSRLTVL.